This T cell receptor (beta chain) was obtained from a study of early T cells in non-severe SARS-CoV-2 infection. This CDR3 spans 13 amino acids. V lost 4 bases, J lost 7 bases, and 3 bases stayed unmatched. From germline, CDR1 is SGHTA and CDR2 FQGNSA. Via MiXCR, TCRdb re-called the 5' RACE reads, giving one row per CDR3 protein. The sample consists of some 50,000 distinct CDR3 sequences, around 5.6% of them appearing once. The chain couples TRBV7-2 to TRBJ2-5; 10 bases align to TRBD2. This receptor was taken from an adult who was a healthcare worker with PCR-confirmed SARS-CoV-2 infection or an uninfected control (not recorded which). The sample consisted of whole blood. CDR3 in amino acids: CASSSRTSGTQYF. CDR3 nucleotide sequence: TGTGCCAGCAGCTCCCGGACTAGCGGGACCCAGTACTTC.